The 4 T cell receptor beta chains below were found in one sample sequenced in a study of T cell responses to AZD1222 COVID-19 vaccine (dated by TCRdb to about 2021). Explained via the paper, the time point label denotes: baseline before first vaccination. Library preparation used the immunoSEQ multiplex PCR assay. The table was pulled from immuneACCESS by TCRdb, which kept in-frame rearrangements only. Such tables lose some clones; where checked, under half of the loss comes from unresolved V genes, and the rest has no known cause. The sample records about 120,000 clones, 85% to 90% of which are singletons. Approximately 4.8% of the sample is taken by the ten largest. This specimen consisted of peripheral blood, obtained on day 0 of AZD1222 vaccination. The receptors come from an adult in good health.

This clone was counted between two and nine times. The chain carries TRBV5-4 and TRBJ2-7; TRBD2 matches at 15 bases. J gave up 5 bases and V 4 bases, and 4 bases lay outside the gene matches. There are 15 residues in the CDR3. The germline V gene encodes CDR1 SGHNT and CDR2 YYREEE (reference sequence). Here the CDR3 DNA reads TGTGCCAGCAGCACTCGGACTAGCGGGGGGGACGAGCAGTACTTC. It codes for CASSTRTSGGDEQYF.

The chain is built from TRBV6-2 or TRBV6-3 and TRBJ2-2, with D perhaps matching TRBD1 (5 bases). The CDR3 runs 16 residues. The germline V and J ends were trimmed by 2 bases and 1 base, with 11 bases remaining between them. Germline V CDR1 and CDR2: MNHEY, SVGEGT. CDR3 sequence: CASSYGGAGNTGELFF. DNA of the CDR3: TGTGCCAGCAGTTACGGTGGGGCAGGGAACACCGGGGAGCTGTTTTTT.

This rearrangement joins TRBV6-5 to TRBJ2-7, with D unresolved. The CDR3 is 14 residues long. Per the germline V gene, CDR1 is MNHEY and CDR2 is SVGAGI. Trimming took 2 bases from V and 1 from J, leaving 9 bases between them. The CDR3 reads CASSYRFTSYEQYF. In nucleotides, the CDR3 is TGTGCCAGCAGTTACAGGTTCACATCCTACGAGCAGTACTTC.

V and J are TRBV13 and TRBJ1-2; D possibly corresponds to TRBD1 (5 bases). This CDR3 spans 14 amino acids. Germline V CDR1 and CDR2: PRHDT, FYEKMQ (reference sequence). Trimming left V 1 base short and J 6 bases short, with 12 bases between. CDR3 bases: TGTGCCAGCAGCTTAGTCCCAGGGAAAGATGGCTACACCTTC. Its translation: CASSLVPGKDGYTF. Combining the CDR3 with reference TRBV13 and TRBJ1-2 gives the whole variable domain AAGVIQSPRHLIKEKRETATLKCYPIPRHDTVYWYQQGPGQDPQFLISFYEKMQSDKGSIPDRFSAQQFSDYHSELNMSSLELGDSALYFCASSLVPGKDGYTFGSGTRLTVV.